The 5 T cell receptor beta chains reported below all come from one sample, sequenced in a study of cytomegalovirus exposure and HLA in healthy donors. Vbeta (60) and Jbeta (13) primers were used in the PCR. Libraries were prepared by immunoSEQ multiplex PCR; TCRdb keeps only in-frame clonotypes and omits some of them. The table lists approximately 280,000 clones, 70% to 90% of them singletons, with 2% to 3% in the top ten. Sequencing used PBMCs. All receptors come from a woman younger than 35 in good health and CMV-seronegative.

The chain couples TRBV14 to TRBJ1-1; unclear D gene. Trimming removed 1 base at V and 0 bases at J, with 9 bases between. The CDR3 runs 15 residues. Germline V CDR1 and CDR2: SGHDN, FVKESK. DNA for the CDR3: TGTGCCAGCAGCCAAGGATGGGCCATGAACACTGAAGCTTTCTTT. This gives the protein CASSQGWAMNTEAFF.

CDR3: CASSVSPAGNTGELFF. CDR3 DNA: TGTGCCAGCAGCGTATCTCCAGCGGGGAACACCGGGGAGCTGTTTTTT. The rearrangement uses TRBV9 and TRBJ2-2; tentative D call: TRBD2 (6 bases). Deletions cut 1 base from V and 1 base from J, with 11 bases between. The CDR3 runs to 16 residues. Germline V gives CDR1 SGDLS, CDR2 YYNGEE.

This clone was detected only once. V gene TRBV25-1 combines with J gene TRBJ1-2; TRBD1 aligns across 9 bases. Germline lookup yields CDR1 MGHDK and CDR2 SYGVNS. The CDR3 length is 12 residues. After removal of 4 bases from V and 6 bases from J, the junction contained 0 bases not matched to a gene. This CDR3 is CASSGDRDGYTF. The CDR3 DNA reads TGTGCCAGCAGTGGGGACAGGGATGGCTACACCTTC.

This chain connects TRBV27 to TRBJ2-1; a weak D match, TRBD1 (6 bases). The germline V gene encodes CDR1 MNHEY and CDR2 SMNVEV (reference sequence). The CDR3 is 15 amino acids. V was trimmed by 5 bases and J by 6 bases, leaving 17 bases between them. The CDR3 loop reads CASSQQGMLGNEQFF. The CDR3 bases are TGTGCCAGCAGTCAACAGGGAATGTTGGGCAATGAGCAGTTCTTC.

The chain recombines TRBV6-6 with TRBJ2-5; 9 bases map to TRBD1. V lost 2 bases to trimming and J lost 3 bases; unmatched junction nucleotides: 4. There are 15 residues in the CDR3. Germline V lookup: CDR1 MNHNY, CDR2 SVGAGI (reference sequence). CDR3 in amino acids: CASSYAGQGKETQYF. The CDR3, as DNA: TGTGCCAGCAGTTACGCAGGACAGGGGAAAGAGACCCAGTACTTC.